The clone carrying this T cell receptor (beta chain) was observed a handful of times. V was cut by 3 bases and J by 1 base, with 10 bases left in between. Germline CDR1 and CDR2: SNHLY and FYNNEI. This CDR3 has 14 residues. The assay used was immunoSEQ (version v3.0), run at survey level. Profiling relied on immunoSEQ multiplex PCR, and the TCRdb table lists in-frame clones only, not all of them. This sample has more than 30,000 clones, with roughly four fifths found just once. The data were taken from a study of long-term antiretroviral therapy in people with HIV. Sequenced material: unsorted PBMCs, taken 0.4 years before starting antiretroviral therapy. The chain joins TRBV2 to TRBJ2-7; D is possibly TRBD2 (6 bases). The TCR sequence derives from a man aged 18 to 30 with HIV. CDR3 protein: CASSDGGESYEQYF. In DNA form, the CDR3 reads TGTGCCAGCAGTGACGGCGGGGAGTCCTACGAGCAGTACTTC.